This T cell receptor (beta chain) was identified in a study of T cells in Graves' hyperthyroidism and ophthalmopathy. Study-wide results and caveats: Expanded thyroid clonotypes (above 0.001) were mostly also found in blood.

This clonotype was detected ten times or more. Its antigen is currently unknown. RNA transcripts provided the source from which TCR beta CDR3 regions were amplified. Initially, a first-round RT-PCR of the TCR CDR3 employed the HTBI primer set. TCRdb passed the multiplex PCR reads through MiXCR, listing each CDR3 protein once. The repertoire consists of about 380,000 distinct CDR3 sequences, with around 13% occurring once and the leading ten covering around 20%. Uncontrolled infection, other autoimmune disease, pregnancy or lactation led to exclusion. Diagnosis relied on clinical symptoms, serum thyroxine and TRAb, thyroid ultrasound and orbital computed tomography. CDR3 length: 12 residues. Per the germline V gene, CDR1 is SGHNT and CDR2 is YENEEA. The V end was cut by 4 bases, the J end by 5 bases, with 5 bases between.

This sequence originates from a woman between 25 and 40 years old with Graves' ophthalmopathy. This chain connects TRBV11-3 to TRBJ2-2; D is unclear. The sample comprised blood. The CDR3 spells CASSYLTGELFF. CDR3 coding DNA: TGTGCCAGCAGCTACTTGACCGGGGAGCTGTTTTTT.